The 8 T cell receptor beta chains below were found in one sample sequenced in a study of T cells after yellow fever vaccination. Each CDR3 protein is one row after TCRdb ran MiXCR on the 5' RACE reads. The top ten clones hold 2.5% to 4% of a sample with hundreds of thousands of distinct CDR3 sequences, approximately 13% of them seen once. This material consisted of CD4+ T cells sorted from PBMCs, taken 15 days after the yellow fever booster vaccination. These receptors all come from a man between 18 and 29 years old who received the YFV17D yellow fever vaccine.

The chain joins TRBV11-2 to TRBJ2-7; 8 bases fit TRBD2. The CDR3 runs to 13 residues. Germline V gene sequence: CDR1 SGHAT, CDR2 FQNNGV. Trimming at V came to 3 bases and at J to 6 bases, leaving 4 bases not matched to a gene. The CDR3 DNA is TGTGCCAGCAGCTTGGGGACTAGTGGCGAGCAGTACGTC. Encoded protein: CASSLGTSGEQYV.

This clonotype was detected ten times or more. The rearrangement uses TRBV6-5 and TRBJ2-3; 7 bases map to TRBD1. J lost 8 bases, V lost 4 bases, and 12 bases had no gene match. Germline values: CDR1 MNHEY, CDR2 SVGAGI. This CDR3 is built from 15 residues. CDR3 in amino acids: CASSFRQGKWSTQYF. The CDR3 DNA reads TGTGCCAGCAGTTTCAGACAGGGCAAGTGGTCTACGCAGTATTTT.

This clonotype was observed at least ten times. Here the CDR3 reads CSGTGTPSYNEQFF. CDR3 sequence (DNA): TGCAGCGGAACCGGGACCCCGTCCTACAATGAGCAGTTCTTC. V gene TRBV29-1 combines with J gene TRBJ2-1; D tentatively fits TRBD1 or TRBD2 (5 bases each). V lost 7 bases to trimming and J lost 1 base, with 14 bases between them. CDR1 and CDR2 from the germline V gene are SQVTM and ANQGSEA. CDR3 length equals 14 residues.

This clonotype was counted at least ten times. This chain links TRBV18 with TRBJ2-3; no clear D gene. This CDR3 contains 13 residues. Germline-derived CDR1 and CDR2 are KGHSH and LQKENI. The V gene lost 1 base and the J gene lost 6 bases, with 8 bases spanning the gap. The CDR3 loop is CASSPLQADTQYF. The CDR3 nucleotides are TGTGCCAGCTCACCACTACAAGCCGATACGCAGTATTTT.

This clonotype was observed a few times. The chain couples TRBV14 to TRBJ2-3, with D perhaps matching TRBD1 (5 bases). The V gene's germline CDR1 is SGHDN and CDR2 FVKESK. The CDR3 is 13 residues long. V dropped 7 bases and J dropped 3 bases, with 11 bases sitting between them. The CDR3 DNA reads as TGTGCCAGCACCTTCCAGGGTACAGATACGCAGTATTTT. Translating gives CASTFQGTDTQYF. The variable domain in full, completed from reference TRBV14 and TRBJ2-3, reads EAGVTQFPSHSVIEKGQTVTLRCDPISGHDNLYWYRRVMGKEIKFLLHFVKESKQDESGMPNNRFLAERTGGTYSTLKVQPAELEDSGVYFCASTFQGTDTQYFGPGTRLTVL.

The rearrangement joins TRBV18 to TRBJ1-1; 7 nucleotides agree with TRBD1. The CDR3 is made up of 14 amino acids. J was trimmed by 7 bases and V by 3 bases; bases with no gene match: 8. Germline values: CDR1 KGHSH, CDR2 LQKENI. The CDR3 loop reads CASSPSMGDSEAFF. DNA of the CDR3: TGTGCCAGCTCACCTTCAATGGGGGACAGTGAAGCTTTCTTT.

The rearrangement links TRBV5-1 to TRBJ2-3; D is unresolved. The CDR3 loop spans 16 amino acids. Germline CDR1 reads SGHRS; CDR2 reads YFSETQ. V lost 4 bases to trimming and J lost 5 bases, with 20 bases between them. The CDR3 bases are TGCGCCAGCAGCCCGAACTCGAAGGTTTTGGGAGATACGCAGTATTTT. Residues: CASSPNSKVLGDTQYF.

This clonotype appeared a single time. This chain uses TRBV20-1 with TRBJ2-3; a possible D gene is TRBD1 (7 bases). The CDR3 runs to 15 residues. V lost 3 bases, J lost 4 bases, and 17 bases lay in between. Germline CDR1 DFQATT, CDR2 SNEGSKA (reference sequence). CDR3 in DNA: TGCAGTGCTAGGGTTGGCCCCAGGGGGGCAGATACGCAGTATTTT. Translated, it gives CSARVGPRGADTQYF.